A selection of T cell receptor beta chains follows, all from one sample in a study of blood T cell repertoires in COVID-19. The protocol was immunoSEQ multiplex PCR, while the TCRdb copy is restricted to in-frame clones and leaves out a portion. Of hundreds of thousands of clones listed, roughly 89% are singletons. The sample consisted of PBMCs or T cells enriched from blood (not recorded which). All receptors derive from a man between 40 and 49 years old who had recovered from COVID-19. CDR3s include the opening cysteine and the closing phenylalanine or tryptophan. Each record gives: D gene, V gene, clone size, J gene, CDR3 DNA, CDR3 protein. The D gene is left open where the match is weak. A clone size is listed for some rows: how often the clone was seen (once, few, many), or a class if it is expanded.

-,TRBV27,few,TRBJ1-4,TGTGCCAGCAGTTTTGTAGAAAATGAAAAACTGTTTTTT,CASSFVENEKLFF
TRBD2,TRBV4-3,-,TRBJ2-7,TGCGCCAGCAGCCAATTTTTAGCGGGAGTCTATGAGCAGTACTTC,CASSQFLAGVYEQYF
TRBD1,TRBV19,once,TRBJ1-2,TGTGCCAGTAGTACGAACAGGGGAGGCTACACCTTC,CASSTNRGGYTF
TRBD1,TRBV30,-,TRBJ2-3,TGTGCCTGGAGTGCCCCGGGGGACAGGGGCCCGTATTTT,CAWSAPGDRGPYF
TRBD1,TRBV7-9,-,TRBJ2-7,TGTGCCAGCAGCTTCGGGACAGGGGAAGACGAGCAGTACTTC,CASSFGTGEDEQYF
-,TRBV3-1/TRBV3-2,-,TRBJ2-5,TGTGCCAGCAGCCCCATCCGAGGACAGCAAGAGACCCAGTACTTC,CASSPIRGQQETQYF
-,TRBV5-1,-,TRBJ1-1,TGCGCCAGCAGGGGTACAGGGACCAACAAAGCTTTCTTT,CASRGTGTNKAFF
TRBD2,TRBV18,once,TRBJ2-2,TGTGCCAGCTCAAGACCGGGACTAGCGGACACCGGGGAGCTGTTTTTT,CASSRPGLADTGELFF
TRBD2,TRBV6-5,-,TRBJ2-1,TGTGCCAGCAGTTACTCCGGCGGGGGGCCCTCCCATGAGCAGTTCTTC,CASSYSGGGPSHEQFF
TRBD2,TRBV19,once,TRBJ2-7,TGTGCCAGTAGTATAGCGGGAGGCTCCTACGAGCAGTACTTC,CASSIAGGSYEQYF